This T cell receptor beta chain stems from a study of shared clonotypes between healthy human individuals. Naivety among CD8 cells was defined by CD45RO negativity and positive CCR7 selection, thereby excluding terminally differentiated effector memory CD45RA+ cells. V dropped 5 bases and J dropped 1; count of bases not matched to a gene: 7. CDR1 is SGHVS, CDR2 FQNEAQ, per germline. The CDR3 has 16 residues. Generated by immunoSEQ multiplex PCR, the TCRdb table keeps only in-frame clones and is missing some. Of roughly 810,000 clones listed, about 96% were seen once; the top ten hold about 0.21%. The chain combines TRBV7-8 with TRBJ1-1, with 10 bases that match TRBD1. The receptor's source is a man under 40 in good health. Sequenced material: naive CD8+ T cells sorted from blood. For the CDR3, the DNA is TGTGCCAGCAGCAACCGACAGGGGGCGTGGAACACTGAAGCTTTCTTT. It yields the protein CASSNRQGAWNTEAFF.